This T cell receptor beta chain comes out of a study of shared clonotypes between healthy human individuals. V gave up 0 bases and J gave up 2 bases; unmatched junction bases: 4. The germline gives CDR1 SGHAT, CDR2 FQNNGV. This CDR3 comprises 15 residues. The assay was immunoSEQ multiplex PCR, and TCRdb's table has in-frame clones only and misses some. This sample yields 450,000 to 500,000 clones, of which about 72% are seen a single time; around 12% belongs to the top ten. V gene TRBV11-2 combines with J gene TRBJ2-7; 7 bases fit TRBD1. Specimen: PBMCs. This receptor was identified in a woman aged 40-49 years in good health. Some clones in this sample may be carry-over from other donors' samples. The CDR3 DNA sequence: TGTGCCAGCAGCTTAGAGTGGGACAGAGCCTACGAGCAGTACTTC. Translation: CASSLEWDRAYEQYF.